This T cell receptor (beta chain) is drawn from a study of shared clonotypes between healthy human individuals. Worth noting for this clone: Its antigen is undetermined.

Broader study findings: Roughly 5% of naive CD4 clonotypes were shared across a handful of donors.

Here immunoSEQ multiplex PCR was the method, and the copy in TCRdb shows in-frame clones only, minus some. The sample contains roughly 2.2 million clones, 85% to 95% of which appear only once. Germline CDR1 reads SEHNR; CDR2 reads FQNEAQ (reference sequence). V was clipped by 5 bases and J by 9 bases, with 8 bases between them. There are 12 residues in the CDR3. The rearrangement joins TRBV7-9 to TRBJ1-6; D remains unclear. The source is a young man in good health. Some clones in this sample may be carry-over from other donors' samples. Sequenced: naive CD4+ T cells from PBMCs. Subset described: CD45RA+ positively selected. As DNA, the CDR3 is TGTGCCAGCAGCACGTCGGGTTCACCCCTCCACTTT. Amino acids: CASSTSGSPLHF.